The 26 T cell receptor beta chains given below trace back to one sample, sequenced in a study of shared T cell receptors in the human thymus. Repertoires were generated with immunoSEQ multiplex PCR, while TCRdb's copy carries only in-frame clones and drops some. Found here are around 730,000 clones, 70% to 90% of them singletons; the top ten hold about 0.0098%. A further study also used this sample, focusing on human thymus T cells.

Material: thymocytes. The receptors shown here come from a girl in the first two years of life with a congenital heart defect.

Here the CDR3 reads CASSVVGGEQYF. CDR3 in DNA: TGTGCCAGCAGCGTAGTCGGGGGCGAGCAGTACTTC. This sequence joins TRBV9 and TRBJ2-7; possible D gene TRBD2, 6 bases. Germline assignment: CDR1 SGDLS and CDR2 YYNGEE. Trimming cost V 0 bases and J 6 bases, with 7 bases left between them. The length of the CDR3 is 12 residues.

Notes on this clone: Other DNA sequences in the sample encode the same CDR3. This sequence joins TRBV9 and TRBJ2-1, with a weak D call TRBD1 (6 bases). This CDR3 is 15 amino acids long. Trimming took 2 bases from V and 8 from J, leaving 17 bases between them. In germline, CDR1 is SGDLS, CDR2 YYNGEE. The CDR3 is CASSVKGNRADEQFF. The CDR3 DNA sequence: TGTGCCAGCAGCGTTAAGGGAAACAGGGCAGATGAGCAGTTCTTC.

This chain uses TRBV7-9 with TRBJ1-6, with unresolved D. CDR1 is SEHNR, CDR2 FQNEAQ, per germline (reference sequence). The CDR3 contains 13 residues. The V and J ends lost 3 bases and 9 bases respectively, with 9 bases between them. The CDR3 loop reads CASSFPPGSPLHF. DNA of the CDR3: TGTGCCAGCAGCTTCCCCCCCGGTTCACCCCTCCACTTT.

This sequence joins TRBV7-9 and TRBJ2-5, with D possibly matching TRBD2 (5 bases). CDR1 is SEHNR, CDR2 FQNEAQ, per germline (reference sequence). This CDR3 spans 14 amino acids. V shed 5 bases and J shed 4 bases, with 14 bases lying between them. The CDR3 sequence is CASSGLPVGETQYF. DNA of the CDR3: TGTGCCAGCAGCGGACTTCCGGTGGGAGAGACCCAGTACTTC.

CDR3 protein: CASMADSGVNYGYTF. Written as DNA, the CDR3 is TGTGCCAGCATGGCCGACTCAGGGGTCAACTATGGCTACACCTTC. This chain connects TRBV2 to TRBJ1-2, with TRBD1 as a possible D gene (6 bases). This CDR3 is built from 15 residues. The germline V and J ends were trimmed by 7 bases and 2 bases, with 17 bases remaining between them. The germline V gene has CDR1 SNHLY and CDR2 FYNNEI. Supplemented by reference TRBV2 and TRBJ1-2, the full variable domain reads EPEVTQTPSHQVTQMGQEVILRCVPISNHLYFYWYRQILGQKVEFLVSFYNNEISEKSEIFDDQFSVERPDGSNFTLKIRSTKLEDSAMYFCASMADSGVNYGYTFGSGTRLTVV.

This clone has only one observation. The rearrangement joins TRBV19 to TRBJ1-2, with D perhaps TRBD1 (5 bases). V was pared by 6 bases and J by 8 bases, with 16 bases between. This CDR3 region has 13 residues. CDR1 and CDR2 from the germline V gene are LNHDA and SQIVND (reference sequence). The CDR3 loop is CASRTFKGEGYTF. CDR3 in DNA: TGTGCCAGTAGGACGTTCAAAGGGGAAGGCTACACCTTC. The complete variable domain, with remaining parts taken from reference TRBV19 and TRBJ1-2, reads DGGITQSPKYLFRKEGQNVTLSCEQNLNHDAMYWYRQDPGQGLRLIYYSQIVNDFQKGDIAEGYSVSREKKESFPLTVTSAQKNPTAFYLCASRTFKGEGYTFGSGTRLTVV.

The rearrangement uses TRBV27 and TRBJ2-4, with 7 bases fitting TRBD1. The germline CDR1 and CDR2 sequences are MNHEY and SMNVEV (reference sequence). The CDR3 has 15 amino acids. V lost 5 bases, J lost 8 bases, and 12 bases stayed unmatched. DNA of the CDR3: TGTGCCAGCAGTCCGCAAGGGACAGCTTTTTACATTCAGTACTTC. Its protein is CASSPQGTAFYIQYF.

This clone was recorded once. V gene TRBV7-6 combines with J gene TRBJ1-4; D gene ambiguous. CDR1 and CDR2 from the germline V gene are SGHVS and FNYEAQ. The V and J ends lost 4 bases and 8 bases respectively, with 11 bases between them. This CDR3 has 13 amino acids. The CDR3 DNA reads as TGTGCCAGCAGCTCCCTAGTTGGGGAAAAACTGTTTTTT. Its translation: CASSSLVGEKLFF.

This clone was counted only a few times. The chain links TRBV4-3 to TRBJ2-1; 7 bases fit TRBD2. The CDR3 spans 18 residues. In germline, CDR1 is LGHNA, CDR2 YSLEER. Trimming cost V 0 bases and J 7 bases; bases outside gene matches: 15. CDR3 region: CASSQEGGRGFGPNEQFF. CDR3 bases: TGCGCCAGCAGCCAAGAAGGCGGGCGGGGGTTCGGTCCAAATGAGCAGTTCTTC.

V is TRBV4-3 and J is TRBJ1-5; perhaps TRBD1 as D (6 bases). The V end was cut by 3 bases, the J end by 7 bases, with 16 bases between. The V gene's germline CDR1 is LGHNA and CDR2 YSLEER. The CDR3 extends over 15 amino acids. CDR3 amino acids: CASSQDTGFYQPQHF. The CDR3 DNA reads TGCGCCAGCAGCCAGGACACAGGGTTTTACCAGCCCCAGCATTTT.

V usage is TRBV18 and J usage is TRBJ1-2; D perhaps matches TRBD1 (6 bases). The CDR3 totals 14 residues. CDR1 and CDR2 (germline): KGHSH, LQKENI. Trimming cost V 3 bases and J 10 bases, with 18 bases left between them. CDR3 amino acids: CASSPGAQGHPYTF. The CDR3 bases are TGTGCCAGCTCACCCGGCGCACAGGGCCACCCCTACACCTTC.

This clone was detected only once. V is TRBV6-6 and J is TRBJ1-5; tentative D call: TRBD1 (6 bases). This CDR3 has 16 amino acids. Germline values: CDR1 MNHNY, CDR2 SVGAGI (reference sequence). V was clipped by 5 bases and J by 4 bases, with 18 bases between them. CDR3 in DNA: TGTGCCAGCAGTATGACAGGAGACGCTTCAAATCAGCCCCAGCATTTT. It encodes CASSMTGDASNQPQHF.

This chain joins TRBV2 and TRBJ2-3; D perhaps matches TRBD1 (5 bases). Germline CDR1 SNHLY, CDR2 FYNNEI. The CDR3 runs 18 residues. V was trimmed by 1 base and J by 2 bases, leaving 19 bases between them. The CDR3 bases are TGTGCCAGCAGTGAAGACTCGAAGGTTCAGGGTTTCACAGATACGCAGTATTTT. Its translation is CASSEDSKVQGFTDTQYF. Full variable domain (remainder filled in from reference TRBV2 and TRBJ2-3): EPEVTQTPSHQVTQMGQEVILRCVPISNHLYFYWYRQILGQKVEFLVSFYNNEISEKSEIFDDQFSVERPDGSNFTLKIRSTKLEDSAMYFCASSEDSKVQGFTDTQYFGPGTRLTVL.

The rearrangement joins TRBV5-1 to TRBJ2-1, with D possibly TRBD1 on 5 matching bases. From germline, CDR1 is SGHRS and CDR2 YFSETQ. V dropped 1 base and J dropped 0 bases, with 20 bases sitting between them. The CDR3 loop spans 19 amino acids. In DNA, the CDR3 is TGCGCCAGCAGCTTGACAGGCACTGAGTTGGCGAGCTCCTACAATGAGCAGTTCTTC. Translating it yields CASSLTGTELASSYNEQFF.

The chain recombines TRBV7-6 with TRBJ2-7; 9 bases are a match to TRBD2. The ends lost 3 bases at V and 5 bases at J; junction bases unmatched: 11. The CDR3 runs 16 residues. Germline CDR1 is SGHVS and CDR2 is FNYEAQ. CDR3 nucleotides: TGTGCCAGCAGCTTGCAACTAGCGGGTACCCCGAACGAGCAGTACTTC. Residues: CASSLQLAGTPNEQYF.

The chain employs TRBV7-4 and TRBJ1-1, with TRBD1 matching 9 bases. The CDR3 runs to 13 residues. V trimming: 10 bases; J trimming: 1 base; junction bases outside the gene matches: 4. CDR1 is SGHVT, CDR2 SQSDAQ, per germline. DNA of the CDR3: TGTGCCACCATGGACAGGGGGAACACTGAAGCTTTCTTT. As protein: CATMDRGNTEAFF.

Remarks on this clone: Different DNA sequences within this sample yield the same CDR3. The rearrangement uses TRBV27 and TRBJ1-5; the D gene is possibly TRBD1 (5 bases). Per germline, CDR1 MNHEY and CDR2 SMNVEV (reference sequence). The CDR3 is made up of 15 amino acids. The V end was cut by 3 bases, the J end by 0 bases, with 9 bases between. CDR3 residues: CASSLGGGSNQPQHF. The CDR3 DNA reads TGTGCCAGCAGTTTGGGGGGGGGTAGCAATCAGCCCCAGCATTTT.

The J gene is TRBJ1-2, the V gene TRBV9, with a weak D call TRBD1 (5 bases). Trimming stripped 4 bases from V and 0 bases from J, with 19 bases between. Looked up from germline, CDR1 is SGDLS and CDR2 is YYNGEE. The CDR3 is 17 amino acids. The CDR3: CASSPRTLSSANYGYTF. The DNA for the CDR3 is TGTGCCAGCAGCCCACGGACACTTAGCTCCGCTAACTATGGCTACACCTTC.

The rearrangement uses TRBV4-1 and TRBJ1-2; a possible D gene is TRBD1 (6 bases). Germline CDR1 and CDR2: MGHRA and YSYEKL. There are 15 residues in the CDR3. The germline V and J ends were trimmed by 0 bases and 3 bases, with 11 bases remaining between them. CDR3 DNA sequence: TGCGCCAGCAGCCAAGAACAGGGATTGGACTATGGCTACACCTTC. Its protein product is CASSQEQGLDYGYTF.

The chain joins TRBV9 to TRBJ2-1; no clear D gene. The CDR3 totals 19 residues. Deletions cut 0 bases from V and 0 bases from J, with 19 bases between. The germline V gene has CDR1 SGDLS and CDR2 YYNGEE. The CDR3 region is CASSVESGDDLSSYNEQFF. The CDR3 DNA is TGTGCCAGCAGCGTAGAATCGGGTGATGATCTAAGCTCCTACAATGAGCAGTTCTTC.

The chain has TRBV4-3 and TRBJ2-7; the D gene is possibly TRBD2 (6 bases). The V end lost 4 bases, the J end lost 3 bases, and 13 bases lay between the germline ends. The CDR3 extends over 14 amino acids. Germline CDR1 and CDR2: LGHNA and YSLEER. The DNA of the CDR3 is TGCGCCAGCAGCCTAAGGGTCGGGAGCTACGAGCAGTACTTC. This encodes CASSLRVGSYEQYF.

The sample holds one count of this clone. The chain joins TRBV13 to TRBJ1-1; 7 nucleotides align to TRBD1. J gave up 4 bases and V 5 bases, and 4 bases lay outside the gene matches. Germline-derived CDR1 and CDR2 are PRHDT and FYEKMQ (reference sequence). The CDR3 is made up of 13 amino acids. CDR3 sequence reads: CASSGYRGTEAFF. The CDR3, as DNA: TGTGCCAGCAGCGGCTACAGGGGCACTGAAGCTTTCTTT. Together with reference TRBV13 and TRBJ1-1, the CDR3 gives the full variable domain: AAGVIQSPRHLIKEKRETATLKCYPIPRHDTVYWYQQGPGQDPQFLISFYEKMQSDKGSIPDRFSAQQFSDYHSELNMSSLELGDSALYFCASSGYRGTEAFFGQGTRLTVV.

The J gene is TRBJ1-1, the V gene TRBV5-1; D gene unclear. V lost 5 bases, J lost 3 bases, and 14 bases lay in between. The CDR3 spans 14 residues. Germline-derived CDR1 and CDR2 are SGHRS and YFSETQ. The CDR3 nucleotides are TGCGCCAGCAGTTGGACTCCGGACGACACTGAAGCTTTCTTT. This codes for CASSWTPDDTEAFF.

This sequence joins TRBV29-1 and TRBJ1-2; 8 nucleotides line up with TRBD1. V lost 1 base to trimming and J lost 5 bases; unmatched junction nucleotides: 3. The CDR3 totals 13 residues. Germline V gene data show CDR1 as SQVTM and CDR2 as ANQGSEA. CDR3 in amino acids: CSVEVRTGYGYTF. The CDR3 bases are TGCAGCGTTGAAGTCCGGACAGGGTATGGCTACACCTTC.

The rearrangement uses TRBV27 and TRBJ2-7; possibly TRBD1 for D (6 bases). CDR1 MNHEY and CDR2 SMNVEV come from the germline V gene (reference sequence). The CDR3 extends over 16 amino acids. Trimming shortened V by 2 bases and J by 1 base, and 15 bases separated the two germline ends. CDR3 coding DNA: TGTGCCAGCAGTTTAACTCCCGACAGGTCGTCCTACGAGCAGTACTTC. This encodes CASSLTPDRSSYEQYF.

Concerning this clone: The conserved closing phenylalanine or tryptophan is absent in this CDR3, likely reflecting a read error. The DNA is left out, because the CDR3 cannot be placed on it with certainty; the CDR3 is given as TCRdb lists it. The CDR3 spells CASRAGTDLAVL. The rearrangement links TRBV5-5 to TRBJ1-1. The germline gives CDR1 SGHKS, CDR2 YYEKEE (reference sequence). The CDR3 spans 12 residues, counting both ends.